This note documents a single T cell receptor beta chain sequence. TCRbeta library construction was performed incorporating unique molecular identifiers. TCRdb used MiXCR to reprocess the PCR reads, holding one entry per CDR3 protein. The sample lists fewer than 400,000 distinct CDR3 sequences, approximately 20% seen once, with around 4% in the top ten. This record comes from a study of T-cell reconstitution after alpha-beta-depleted transplantation in children. The junction had 4 bases not matched to a gene; V was cut back by 0 bases and J by 3 bases. Germline V CDR1 and CDR2: SGHRS, YFSETQ. The CDR3 runs to 15 residues.

This chain links TRBV5-1 with TRBJ2-7; 9 positions agree with TRBD2. This material consisted of PBMCs from the stem cell graft donor, taken from the stem cell graft. The TCR was taken from a human donor who donated a stem cell graft to a child with acute myeloid leukemia. DNA of the CDR3: TGCGCCAGCAGCTTGGCCCCTAGCGGGAACTACGAGCAGTACTTC. Residues: CASSLAPSGNYEQYF.